These T cell receptor beta chains were read from a single sample in a study of blood T cell repertoires in COVID-19. TCRdb keeps only in-frame clones here, not all; method: immunoSEQ multiplex PCR. Of over 150,000 clones detected, just under 85% appear once; the ten largest clones hold about 29%. Sequencing used peripheral blood. The receptors stem from a woman aged 60-70 years with acute or convalescent COVID-19. Each CDR3 is given with its conserved first and last residue. The D gene is left open where the match is weak. The size entry is marked missing in some rows and otherwise reads once, few, many or a size class.

D	J	V	length	size	DNA	CDR3
-	TRBJ1-4	TRBV27	12	-	TGTGCCAGCAGTTCGGGTGGGGAAAAACTGTTTTTT	CASSSGGEKLFF
-	TRBJ1-1	TRBV21-1	16	-	TGTGCCAGCAGCAAAGGGGGCTTGGGGTCGAACACTGAAGCTTTCTTT	CASSKGGLGSNTEAFF
-	TRBJ1-5	TRBV4-1	14	-	TGCGCCAGCAGCCTGGACTCTTCCAATCAGCCCCAGCATTTT	CASSLDSSNQPQHF
TRBD1	TRBJ1-1	TRBV7-9	14	-	TGTGCCAGCAGCTGGGGACAGGGAGGTACTGAAGCTTTCTTT	CASSWGQGGTEAFF
-	TRBJ2-3	TRBV5-8	15	-	TGTGCCAGCAGCAGGAACGGGGGAAGCACAGATACGCAGTATTTT	CASSRNGGSTDTQYF
-	TRBJ2-7	TRBV21-1	13	-	TGTGCTATATTGGGGCTAGCGACTTACGAGCAGTACTTC	CAILGLATYEQYF
TRBD1	TRBJ2-3	TRBV2	14	once	TGTGCCAGGGAAGGGACAGGGGGCCAGGATACGCAGTATTTT	CAREGTGGQDTQYF
-	TRBJ1-5	TRBV6-6	13	-	TGTGCCAGCAGTTACACGGTAGATCAGCCCCAGCATTTT	CASSYTVDQPQHF
-	TRBJ1-6	TRBV5-1	14	-	TGCGCCAGCAGCTTGGCACAACAGAATTCACCCCTCCACTTT	CASSLAQQNSPLHF
-	TRBJ2-2	TRBV19	16	once	TGTGCCACCTCGGACTATAACACCCTAAACACCGGGGAGCTGTTTTTT	CATSDYNTLNTGELFF
-	TRBJ2-5	TRBV28	15	-	TGTGCCAGCAGTTTATCGGGGGGCGTTCAAGAGACCCAGTACTTC	CASSLSGGVQETQYF
TRBD1	TRBJ2-1	TRBV24-1	14	once	TGTGCCACCGCCGGGACAGGGGGCCCCGGTGAGCAGTTCTTC	CATAGTGGPGEQFF
-	TRBJ1-2	TRBV3-1/TRBV3-2	14	-	TGTGCCAGCAGCCAAGATGCGGGGAGGGGCGGCTACACCTTC	CASSQDAGRGGYTF
TRBD1	TRBJ1-5	TRBV3-1/TRBV3-2	16	-	TGTGCCAGCAGCCAAGATATCGGGACAGGGGGTCAGCCCCAGCATTTT	CASSQDIGTGGQPQHF
-	TRBJ2-3	TRBV7-9	12	few	TGTGCCAGCAGCACAGACAGAAATACGCAGTATTTT	CASSTDRNTQYF
TRBD1	TRBJ1-1	TRBV19	15	once	TGTGCCAGTAGTGCAAGGACAGGCGTGGGCACTGAAGCTTTCTTT	CASSARTGVGTEAFF
TRBD1	TRBJ2-1	TRBV11-3	14	-	TGTGCCAGCAGCTTATCGGACAGGGAAGATGAGCAGTTCTTC	CASSLSDREDEQFF
-	TRBJ2-1	TRBV19	12	-	TGTGCCAGTAACGACGTCGGGGAGAAGCAGTTCTTC	CASNDVGEKQFF
-	TRBJ1-4	TRBV5-4	15	once	TGTGCCAGCAGCCCAACGGGGTCAACTAATGAAAAACTGTTTTTT	CASSPTGSTNEKLFF
-	TRBJ1-6	TRBV27	15	few	TGTGCCAGCAGTTTAACCAGGGTCGGAAATTCACCCCTCCACTTT	CASSLTRVGNSPLHF
TRBD2	TRBJ2-3	TRBV5-1	19	-	TGCGCCAGCAGCGGGATAGCGGGGGGTATCATCGCCAGTAGAGATACGCAGTATTTT	CASSGIAGGIIASRDTQYF
-	TRBJ1-5	TRBV5-8	16	-	TGTGCCAGCAGCTTGTGGGGGAGGGGTCTCGATCAGCCCCAGCATTTT	CASSLWGRGLDQPQHF
TRBD2	TRBJ2-1	TRBV2	18	-	TGTGCCAGCAGCGGGACTAGCGGGGGGGCAAGTCTCTACAATGAGCAGTTCTTC	CASSGTSGGASLYNEQFF
-	TRBJ1-4	TRBV19	14	-	TGTGCCAGTAGTATCCGGGGGAATTCGGAAAAACTGTTTTTT	CASSIRGNSEKLFF
-	TRBJ1-6	TRBV5-4	14	-	TGTGCCAGCAGCTTCGACAGGACGAATTCACCCCTCCACTTT	CASSFDRTNSPLHF
-	TRBJ2-3	TRBV7-6	17	-	TGTGCCAGCAGCTTAGCGGGGGGGCCGGATCGCACAGATACGCAGTATTTT	CASSLAGGPDRTDTQYF
-	TRBJ1-2	TRBV5-4	14	-	TGTGCCAGCAGCTTGGCCGTGGGCAACTATGGCTACACCTTC	CASSLAVGNYGYTF
TRBD1	TRBJ1-6	TRBV5-1	16	-	TGCGCCAGCAGCTTGGCGTCGACAGGGGTTAATTCACCCCTCCACTTT	CASSLASTGVNSPLHF
TRBD2	TRBJ2-1	TRBV13	15	-	TGTGCCAGCAGCTTAAGCGGGGGGGCGGGTCGTGAGCAGTTCTTC	CASSLSGGAGREQFF
TRBD1	TRBJ1-4	TRBV5-1	15	-	TGCGCCAGCAGCGCCGAAACAGGGGGCGGTGAAAAACTGTTTTTT	CASSAETGGGEKLFF
TRBD1	TRBJ1-6	TRBV7-8	15	-	TGTGCCAGCAGCTTGAACAGGGGCTATAATTCACCCCTCCACTTT	CASSLNRGYNSPLHF
-	TRBJ2-3	TRBV4-2	12	few	TGTGCCAGCAGCTCAGAGCGGTATACGCAGTATTTT	CASSSERYTQYF
-	TRBJ2-2	TRBV6-4	14	once	TGTGCCAGCAGGACGACAGGGAACACCGGGGAGCTGTTTTTT	CASRTTGNTGELFF
TRBD1	TRBJ2-7	TRBV19	14	-	TGTGCCAGTAGTACCGGGACAGGGGTCTACGAGCAGTACTTC	CASSTGTGVYEQYF
TRBD1	TRBJ1-6	TRBV2	15	-	TGTGCCAGCAGACTAGACAGGGGGAAAAATTCACCCCTCCACTTT	CASRLDRGKNSPLHF
-	TRBJ1-5	TRBV4-1	19	-	TGCGCCAGCAGCCAAGATAATGTGTGGGGAGGGATAAGCAATCAGCCCCAGCATTTT	CASSQDNVWGGISNQPQHF
-	TRBJ1-5	TRBV19	15	-	TGTGCCAGTAGTATAGTGGCACGCAGCAATCAGCCCCAGCATTTT	CASSIVARSNQPQHF
-	TRBJ1-3	TRBV5-1	14	-	TGCGCCAGCACCAAGGACAACTCTGGAAACACCATATATTTT	CASTKDNSGNTIYF
-	TRBJ1-2	TRBV10-3	14	-	TGTGCCATCAGTGAGTCAGGAGGGAGGAATGGCTACACCTTC	CAISESGGRNGYTF
TRBD1	TRBJ1-5	TRBV10-3	15	few	TGTGCCATCAGTTTGGGACAGGGATTTGATCAGCCCCAGCATTTT	CAISLGQGFDQPQHF